Here is one T cell receptor (beta chain) with its context. This sample includes further DNA sequences coding for the same CDR3. This table comes from immunoSEQ multiplex PCR, and its TCRdb copy is limited to in-frame clones, with some not included. Of 400,000 or so clones listed, roughly 86% are singletons. CDR1 and CDR2 from the germline V gene are LGHNT and FRNRAP. CDR3 size: 13 residues. Trimming took off 1 base at V and 4 bases at J, with 5 bases between the two ends. The record originates from a study of blood T cell repertoires in COVID-19. Sequencing was done on a sample of PBMCs or T cells enriched from blood (not recorded which). This clonotype was sampled from a man aged 35 to 55 in a cohort exposed to, infected with or recovered from COVID-19 (not recorded which). This chain connects TRBV12-5 to TRBJ1-5; possible D gene TRBD1, 5 bases. DNA for the CDR3: TGTGCTAGTGGTTTGGAGGGGAATCAGCCCCAGCATTTT. Its protein is CASGLEGNQPQHF.